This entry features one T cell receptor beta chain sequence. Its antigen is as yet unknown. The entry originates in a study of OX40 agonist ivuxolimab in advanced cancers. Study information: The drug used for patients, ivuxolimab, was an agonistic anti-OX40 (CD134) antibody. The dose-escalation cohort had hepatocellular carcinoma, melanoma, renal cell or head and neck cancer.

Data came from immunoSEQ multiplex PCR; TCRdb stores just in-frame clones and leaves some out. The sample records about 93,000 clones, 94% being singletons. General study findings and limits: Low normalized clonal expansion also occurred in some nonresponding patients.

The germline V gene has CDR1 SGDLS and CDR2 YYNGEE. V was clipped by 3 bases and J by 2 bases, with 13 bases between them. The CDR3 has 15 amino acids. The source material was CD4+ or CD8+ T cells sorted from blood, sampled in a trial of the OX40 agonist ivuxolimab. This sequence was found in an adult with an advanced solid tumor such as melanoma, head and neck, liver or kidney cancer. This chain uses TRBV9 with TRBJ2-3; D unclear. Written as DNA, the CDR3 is TGTGCCAGCAGCGGTCCGGATTCTCTCACAGATACGCAGTATTTT. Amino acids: CASSGPDSLTDTQYF.